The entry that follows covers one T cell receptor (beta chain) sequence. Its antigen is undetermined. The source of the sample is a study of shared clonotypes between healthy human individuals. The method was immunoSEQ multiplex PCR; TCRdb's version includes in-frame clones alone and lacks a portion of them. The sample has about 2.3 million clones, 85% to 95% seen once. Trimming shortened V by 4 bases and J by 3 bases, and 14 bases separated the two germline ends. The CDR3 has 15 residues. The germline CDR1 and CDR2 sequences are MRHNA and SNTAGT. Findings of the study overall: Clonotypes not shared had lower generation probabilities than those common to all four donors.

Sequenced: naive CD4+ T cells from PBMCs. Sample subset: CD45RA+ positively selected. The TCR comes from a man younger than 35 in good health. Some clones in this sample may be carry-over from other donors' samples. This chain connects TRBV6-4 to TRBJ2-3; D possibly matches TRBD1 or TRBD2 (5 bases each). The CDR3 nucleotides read TGTGCCAGCAGTGGGACGGGACGAACGACAGATACGCAGTATTTT. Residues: CASSGTGRTTDTQYF.